The T cell receptor beta chain described here comes from a study of T cells in Graves' hyperthyroidism and ophthalmopathy (dated by TCRdb to about 2019). Looking at the study overall: A discovery cohort of about 95 patients, about 40 with Graves' ophthalmopathy and about 58 with stable Graves' hyperthyroidism, was used to find distinguishing TCR V-J signatures. Whether ophthalmopathy could be predicted prospectively was tested in an independent validation cohort made up of under 20 hyperthyroidism patients plus 17 patients who later progressed to ophthalmopathy. The 75 to 100 discovery patients were divided at random into training and test sets in a 7:3 ratio. The study also compared thyroid tissue and blood T-cell repertoires from 5 to 7 Graves' hyperthyroidism patients. After blood sampling, hyperthyroidism patients were treated with methimazole at a starting dose of 30 mg daily, and ophthalmopathy patients were treated with high-dose intravenous methylprednisolone. According to the paper, TCR Vbeta CDR3 sequencing was carried out on some 130 peripheral blood samples, which came from fewer than 50 ophthalmopathy, 75 or so hyperthyroidism and about 17 progressor patients. The research as a whole found: Ophthalmopathy was separated from stable hyperthyroidism by a 13 V-J signature model, with about 86% sensitivity and roughly 84% specificity obtained in cross-validation and 80%/75% obtained in testing. No statistical method was used to fix the sample size in advance, and group allocation was not hidden from the investigators. Most expanded thyroid clonotypes (frequency above 0.001) were also found in blood, which suggests that blood repertoires may mirror thyroid immune responses. During validation, the model predicted progression to ophthalmopathy a median of around 7 months ahead of onset, with around 71% sensitivity and less than 85% specificity.

Exclusion was applied to patients with uncontrolled infections, other autoimmune diseases, pregnancy or lactation. Clinical symptoms, serum thyroxine and TRAb, thyroid ultrasound, and orbital computed tomography formed the basis for the diagnoses. Trizol reagent was used to extract total RNA, and RNA quality was then checked on an Agilent 2100 Bioanalyzer. V and J are trimmed by 7 bases and 7 bases, and the gene matches miss 11 bases of the junction. From the germline V gene, CDR1 is ENHRY and CDR2 is SYGVKD. Reading from cysteine to phenylalanine, the CDR3 counts 14 amino acids. Just the 42-base CDR3 DNA is kept, in frame starting at base 1. This clonotype was counted at least ten times. What antigen it recognizes has not been identified. No per-base quality is available; no much larger clone lies one base away. Amplification of TCR beta CDR3 regions was carried out from RNA transcripts. For the first round of RT-PCR on the TCR CDR3, the HTBI primer set was used together with the Qiagen OneStep RT-PCR kit. Libraries were constructed in a second round of multiplex PCR, after which size selection and purification were performed. Libraries were sequenced paired-end with 100 bp reads on an Illumina HiSeq2000. As for the authors' bioinformatics: Raw data were processed with SOAPnuke, discarding reads with adapters, uncalled bases, mean Phred below 15, or no exact constant-primer or identifier match. COPE v1.2.5 was used to merge the high-quality paired reads, and each unique nucleotide sequence was defined as a clonotype. MiTCR v1.1 was used to align the clonotypes against IMGT TRBV, TRBD and TRBJ reference segments. Only V-J combinations with frequency above 0.0001, covering about 99% of repertoires, were analysed. A TCS score was defined as the ratio between F50 (clonal expansion) and ExV (chaos), using BLOSUM62-based TCRdist between CDR3 peptides within each V-J. Welch's t-statistics and random forest reduced around 550 V-J features to 13, which were used in a naive Bayes classifier (R e1071). The similarity between thyroid and blood repertoires was quantified using the Morisita-Horn index. TCRdb itself trimmed the public reads at Q25 with fastp, ran MiXCR and retained productive beta chains. A single entry per CDR3 protein holds the most common genes and DNA from its merged rows. V and J calls and clone size were set by TCRdb, not the authors. The sample table shows about 510,000 distinct CDR3 sequences, and roughly 45% are seen once. About two fifths of the sample belongs to the ten largest clones.

The sequence was obtained from an adult woman with Graves' disease, either hyperthyroidism or ophthalmopathy (not recorded which). The source material was peripheral blood or thyroid tissue (not recorded which). The V gene is TRBV10-3 and the J gene is TRBJ2-5; 8 nucleotides in the junction match TRBD2. In nucleotide form, the sequence is TGTGCCATCAAAGGAGGTAGCGGGGAGGGGACCCAGTACTTC. Its protein product is CAIKGGSGEGTQYF.